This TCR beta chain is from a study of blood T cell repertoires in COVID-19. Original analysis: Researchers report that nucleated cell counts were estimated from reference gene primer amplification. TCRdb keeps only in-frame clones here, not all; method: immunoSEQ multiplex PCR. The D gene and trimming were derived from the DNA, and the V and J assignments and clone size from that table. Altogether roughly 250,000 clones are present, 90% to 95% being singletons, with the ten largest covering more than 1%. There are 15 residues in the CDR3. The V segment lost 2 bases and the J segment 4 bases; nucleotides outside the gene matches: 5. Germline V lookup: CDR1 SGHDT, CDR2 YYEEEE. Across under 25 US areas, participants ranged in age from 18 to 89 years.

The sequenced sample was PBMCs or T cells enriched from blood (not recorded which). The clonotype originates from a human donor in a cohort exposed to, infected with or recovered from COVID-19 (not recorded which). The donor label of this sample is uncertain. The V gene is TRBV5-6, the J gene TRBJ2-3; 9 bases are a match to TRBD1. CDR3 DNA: TGTGCCAGCAGCTTACCCGGGACAGGGTCAGATACGCAGTATTTT. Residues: CASSLPGTGSDTQYF.